The sequence of this T cell receptor beta chain was determined in a study of blood T cell repertoires in COVID-19. The overall study: Acute and convalescent COVID-19 samples came from the United States, Italy and Spain. Sources were T cells, B-cell-depleted T cells, or PBMCs; the material itself was cDNA or gDNA.

Germline V gene sequence: CDR1 SEHNR, CDR2 FQNEAQ (reference sequence). J gave up 3 bases and V 3 bases, and 3 bases lay outside the gene matches. The CDR3 extends over 15 amino acids. In the authors' methods: Quantification of nucleated cells was approximated via reference gene primer amplification. The method was immunoSEQ multiplex PCR; TCRdb's version includes in-frame clones alone and lacks a portion of them. D and trimming were read from the DNA, whereas the V and J calls and clone size are those reported in that table. The profile covers tens of thousands of clones, with around 84% appearing a single time and approximately 15% taken by the ten largest. This clone was seen a single time.

Sequencing was carried out using peripheral blood. This TCR derives from a man aged 45-60 years with active or convalescent COVID-19. This chain joins TRBV7-9 and TRBJ1-4; 8 bases agree with TRBD1. CDR3 DNA: TGTGCCAGCAGCTTCTCAGGGGGCCCTAATGAAAAACTGTTTTTT. Encoded protein: CASSFSGGPNEKLFF.